These T cell receptor beta chains were read from a single sample in a study of shared clonotypes between healthy human individuals. The assay was immunoSEQ multiplex PCR, and TCRdb's table has in-frame clones only and misses some. The sample shows just over 2,000,000 clones, approximately 94% of them seen only once. The sample was naive CD8+ T cells sorted from blood. The receptors derive from a young man in good health. Each CDR3 is given with its conserved first and last residue. The order of the fields is D gene, V gene, J gene, clone size, CDR3 DNA, CDR3 protein. D genes are given only for firm matches. For some rows the clone size is stated as once, few or many, or as a class when expanded; others skip it.

d_gene: NA
v_gene: TRBV5-1
j_gene: TRBJ2-3
abundance: NA
CDR3nt: TGCGCCAGCAGCTTGGTCGGGGAAGGCCCTCCAGATACGCAGTATTTT
CDR3aa: CASSLVGEGPPDTQYF

d_gene: NA
v_gene: TRBV27
j_gene: TRBJ2-3
abundance: NA
CDR3nt: TGTGCCAGCAGCCCTCCCCCCCACGGCACAGATACGCAGTATTTT
CDR3aa: CASSPPPHGTDTQYF

d_gene: NA
v_gene: TRBV7-2
j_gene: TRBJ1-2
abundance: NA
CDR3nt: TGTGCCAGCACCGTTACTTGGGAGGAAAACTATGGCTACACCTTC
CDR3aa: CASTVTWEENYGYTF

d_gene: TRBD2
v_gene: TRBV19
j_gene: TRBJ2-7
abundance: once
CDR3nt: TGTGCCAGTAGTATGACTAGCGGGGGATACGAGCAGTACTTC
CDR3aa: CASSMTSGGYEQYF

d_gene: TRBD2
v_gene: TRBV29-1
j_gene: TRBJ2-3
abundance: NA
CDR3nt: TGCAGCGTGGACATAGCGGGAGTAGGCTCAGATACGCAGTATTTT
CDR3aa: CSVDIAGVGSDTQYF

d_gene: TRBD1
v_gene: TRBV23-1
j_gene: TRBJ1-2
abundance: NA
CDR3nt: TGCGCCAGCAGCCCATGGGGGACAGGGCCCCGCTACACCTTC
CDR3aa: CASSPWGTGPRYTF

d_gene: NA
v_gene: TRBV5-1
j_gene: TRBJ2-1
abundance: NA
CDR3nt: TGCGCCAGCAGCCACGCAGGGTACGGGCGTGATGAGCAGTTCTTC
CDR3aa: CASSHAGYGRDEQFF

d_gene: TRBD1
v_gene: TRBV9
j_gene: TRBJ2-5
abundance: NA
CDR3nt: TGTGCCAGCAGCGTAAAGGCTGGACAGGGGACTCAAGAGACCCAGTACTTC
CDR3aa: CASSVKAGQGTQETQYF

d_gene: TRBD1
v_gene: TRBV5-5
j_gene: TRBJ1-6
abundance: once
CDR3nt: TGTGCCAGCAGCCCAGACAGGGCCCTATCTTATAATTCACCCCTCCACTTT
CDR3aa: CASSPDRALSYNSPLHF

d_gene: NA
v_gene: TRBV27
j_gene: TRBJ1-2
abundance: NA
CDR3nt: TGTGCCAGCACCCTCGACCCGGGACGTGGCTACACCTTC
CDR3aa: CASTLDPGRGYTF

d_gene: NA
v_gene: TRBV9
j_gene: TRBJ2-7
abundance: NA
CDR3nt: TGTGCCAGCAGCGTAGGCGACGGGGCTTACGAGCAGTACTTC
CDR3aa: CASSVGDGAYEQYF

d_gene: NA
v_gene: TRBV5-5
j_gene: TRBJ2-7
abundance: NA
CDR3nt: TGTGCCAGCAGCCTCCCGGGACTCTCCTACGAGCAGTACTTC
CDR3aa: CASSLPGLSYEQYF

d_gene: NA
v_gene: TRBV4-2
j_gene: TRBJ2-3
abundance: NA
CDR3nt: TGTGCCAGCAGCGGGAGTGGGAGCACAGATACGCAGTATTTT
CDR3aa: CASSGSGSTDTQYF

d_gene: NA
v_gene: TRBV28
j_gene: TRBJ1-6
abundance: NA
CDR3nt: TGTGCCAGCAGTTTAAGATCACCCCTCCACTTT
CDR3aa: CASSLRSPLHF

d_gene: NA
v_gene: TRBV30
j_gene: TRBJ2-7
abundance: NA
CDR3nt: TGTGCCTGGGAGTGGGAGTCTGAGCAGTACTTC
CDR3aa: CAWEWESEQYF

d_gene: TRBD1
v_gene: TRBV28
j_gene: TRBJ2-1
abundance: NA
CDR3nt: TGTGCCAGCAGGCCCTCGGGACAGGGGGCCGACAATGAGCAGTTCTTC
CDR3aa: CASRPSGQGADNEQFF

d_gene: TRBD1
v_gene: TRBV10-2
j_gene: TRBJ2-6
abundance: NA
CDR3nt: TGCGCCAGCAGTCTACAGGGGACCGGGGCCAACGTCCTGACTTTC
CDR3aa: CASSLQGTGANVLTF

d_gene: NA
v_gene: TRBV27
j_gene: TRBJ2-3
abundance: once
CDR3nt: TGTGCCAGTTCCCCGGGAATTTTCACAGATACGCAGTATTTT
CDR3aa: CASSPGIFTDTQYF

d_gene: NA
v_gene: TRBV19
j_gene: TRBJ1-1
abundance: NA
CDR3nt: TGTGCCAGGGACAGCCCGAACACTGAAGCTTTCTTT
CDR3aa: CARDSPNTEAFF

d_gene: NA
v_gene: TRBV7-9
j_gene: TRBJ2-6
abundance: once
CDR3nt: TGTGCCAGCAGCCCCGGGGTCATGTTCTATCGGGCCAACGTCCTGACTTTC
CDR3aa: CASSPGVMFYRANVLTF

d_gene: NA
v_gene: TRBV19
j_gene: TRBJ2-3
abundance: NA
CDR3nt: TGTGCCAGTAGTATATCAGGGGGGACCACAGATACGCAGTATTTT
CDR3aa: CASSISGGTTDTQYF

d_gene: NA
v_gene: TRBV28
j_gene: TRBJ2-7
abundance: NA
CDR3nt: TGTGCCAGCAGTTTATTGGGACTCTACGAGCAGTACTTC
CDR3aa: CASSLLGLYEQYF

d_gene: TRBD1
v_gene: TRBV6-5
j_gene: TRBJ2-1
abundance: NA
CDR3nt: TGTGCCAGCATGGGACAGCGTCTCAATGAGCAGTTCTTC
CDR3aa: CASMGQRLNEQFF

d_gene: NA
v_gene: TRBV18
j_gene: TRBJ2-3
abundance: NA
CDR3nt: TGTGCCAGCTCAACCTTAGCCTTTACGCAGTATTTT
CDR3aa: CASSTLAFTQYF

d_gene: NA
v_gene: TRBV29-1
j_gene: TRBJ2-5
abundance: NA
CDR3nt: TGCAGCGTTGAGGTACAGGGAGAGACCCAGTACTTC
CDR3aa: CSVEVQGETQYF

d_gene: NA
v_gene: TRBV6-5
j_gene: TRBJ1-2
abundance: NA
CDR3nt: TGTGCCAGCCTCACCACTGGGACCCGGGGCTACACCTTC
CDR3aa: CASLTTGTRGYTF

d_gene: NA
v_gene: TRBV9
j_gene: TRBJ2-4
abundance: NA
CDR3nt: TGTGCCAGCAGCGTAGGGGGGGCAAGAAACATTCAGTACTTC
CDR3aa: CASSVGGARNIQYF

d_gene: NA
v_gene: TRBV2
j_gene: TRBJ2-1
abundance: NA
CDR3nt: TGTGCCAGCCTGACTGGGGTAGGGGTCAATGAGCAGTTCTTC
CDR3aa: CASLTGVGVNEQFF

d_gene: NA
v_gene: TRBV11-2
j_gene: TRBJ2-6
abundance: NA
CDR3nt: TGTGCCAGCAGCCCCTCCCCATTTTCTGGGGCCAACGTCCTGACTTTC
CDR3aa: CASSPSPFSGANVLTF

d_gene: NA
v_gene: TRBV4-2
j_gene: TRBJ2-1
abundance: NA
CDR3nt: TGTGCCAGCAGCCAAGGGGGCTATGAGCAGTTCTTC
CDR3aa: CASSQGGYEQFF

d_gene: NA
v_gene: TRBV7-9
j_gene: TRBJ2-7
abundance: NA
CDR3nt: TGTGCCAGCAGCTCGACAGGTTTCTACGAGCAGTACTTC
CDR3aa: CASSSTGFYEQYF

d_gene: TRBD1
v_gene: TRBV27
j_gene: TRBJ2-7
abundance: NA
CDR3nt: TGTGCCAGCAGTTTGGGTCAGGGGGCCGGCGAGCAGTACTTC
CDR3aa: CASSLGQGAGEQYF

d_gene: NA
v_gene: TRBV10-3
j_gene: TRBJ1-3
abundance: NA
CDR3nt: TGTGCCATCAGTGCCGGGTCCAGCTCTGGAAACACCATATATTTT
CDR3aa: CAISAGSSSGNTIYF

d_gene: NA
v_gene: TRBV5-6
j_gene: TRBJ2-7
abundance: NA
CDR3nt: TGTGCCAGCAGCTTAAACGATTTCACAGACGAGCAGTACTTC
CDR3aa: CASSLNDFTDEQYF

d_gene: NA
v_gene: TRBV6-5
j_gene: TRBJ2-2
abundance: NA
CDR3nt: TGTGCCAGCAGTTTGATACCGGGCCTAGACACCGGGGAGCTGTTTTTT
CDR3aa: CASSLIPGLDTGELFF

d_gene: TRBD2
v_gene: TRBV7-3
j_gene: TRBJ2-2
abundance: NA
CDR3nt: TGTGCCAGCAGCCCCCTAGCGGGGGAAGACACCGGGGAGCTGTTTTTT
CDR3aa: CASSPLAGEDTGELFF

d_gene: NA
v_gene: TRBV18
j_gene: TRBJ2-2
abundance: NA
CDR3nt: TGTGCCAGTAGACAGGAGTACACCGGGGAGCTGTTTTTT
CDR3aa: CASRQEYTGELFF

d_gene: NA
v_gene: TRBV5-3
j_gene: TRBJ1-4
abundance: NA
CDR3nt: TGTGCCAGAAGCCCGACGGTTGGGGGGACTGAAAAACTGTTTTTT
CDR3aa: CARSPTVGGTEKLFF

d_gene: TRBD1
v_gene: TRBV7-2
j_gene: TRBJ2-7
abundance: NA
CDR3nt: TGTGCCAGCAGCCTTAGCATATTGGCGGGACAGGGTATTTACGAGCAGTACTTC
CDR3aa: CASSLSILAGQGIYEQYF

d_gene: NA
v_gene: TRBV18
j_gene: TRBJ2-7
abundance: NA
CDR3nt: TGTGCCAGCTCACCACCGGGCAGGGGATCCGACGAGCAGTACTTC
CDR3aa: CASSPPGRGSDEQYF

d_gene: TRBD2
v_gene: TRBV4-3
j_gene: TRBJ2-5
abundance: NA
CDR3nt: TGCGCCAGCAGCCCCCTAGCGGGAGGACTTGAGACCCAGTACTTC
CDR3aa: CASSPLAGGLETQYF

d_gene: NA
v_gene: TRBV6-5
j_gene: TRBJ2-1
abundance: NA
CDR3nt: TGTGCCAGCAGTCAGCTGTGGGCGGATTACAATGAGCAGTTCTTC
CDR3aa: CASSQLWADYNEQFF

d_gene: NA
v_gene: TRBV7-9
j_gene: TRBJ2-3
abundance: NA
CDR3nt: TGTGCCAGCAGCTTAGCTCAGGGGGGCTCAGATACGCAGTATTTT
CDR3aa: CASSLAQGGSDTQYF

d_gene: TRBD1
v_gene: TRBV4-1
j_gene: TRBJ1-1
abundance: NA
CDR3nt: TGCGCCAGCAGCCTTACGACAGGGCGTACTGAAGCTTTCTTT
CDR3aa: CASSLTTGRTEAFF

d_gene: NA
v_gene: TRBV6-1
j_gene: TRBJ1-1
abundance: NA
CDR3nt: TGTGCCAGCAAGAGGGTGAACACTGAAGCTTTCTTT
CDR3aa: CASKRVNTEAFF

d_gene: TRBD1
v_gene: TRBV5-6
j_gene: TRBJ1-1
abundance: NA
CDR3nt: TGTGCCAGCAGGGCCGGGACAGGGTTGGACACTGAAGCTTTCTTT
CDR3aa: CASRAGTGLDTEAFF

d_gene: TRBD2
v_gene: TRBV7-9
j_gene: TRBJ2-3
abundance: once
CDR3nt: TGTGCCAGCAGCTTAGCGAAACCGCTAGCGGGATCAACAGATACGCAGTATTTT
CDR3aa: CASSLAKPLAGSTDTQYF

d_gene: NA
v_gene: TRBV10-2
j_gene: TRBJ2-4
abundance: NA
CDR3nt: TGCGCCAGCAGTGAGGGGATAGGCATTCAGTACTTC
CDR3aa: CASSEGIGIQYF

d_gene: NA
v_gene: TRBV5-1
j_gene: TRBJ2-7
abundance: NA
CDR3nt: TGCGCCAGCAGCCCGGAGGGGGCCCAAGGCTACGAGCAGTACTTC
CDR3aa: CASSPEGAQGYEQYF

d_gene: TRBD1
v_gene: TRBV28
j_gene: TRBJ2-5
abundance: NA
CDR3nt: TGTGCCAGCCGGACAGGGGGCATGGAGACCCAGTACTTC
CDR3aa: CASRTGGMETQYF